The present TCR beta chain was sequenced within a study of cytomegalovirus exposure and HLA in healthy donors. Study overall: Around four fifths of 300 to 450 genotyped donors fell in the Caucasian-associated ancestry cluster.

Study-level results: Presence/absence analyses assumed roughly uniform sequencing depth across donors.

The PCR used 60 Vbeta and 13 Jbeta primers. Profiled with immunoSEQ multiplex PCR; TCRdb holds only in-frame clones, not every one. Seen here are some 150,000 clones, around 86% observed once, and the top ten hold over 1%. This clone was found once. Its specificity is unknown. The V end lost 5 bases, the J end lost 1 base, and 11 bases lay between the germline ends. Germline V gene sequence: CDR1 SGHTA, CDR2 FQGNSA. The CDR3 spans 15 residues. The receptor was derived from a female donor in good health and CMV-seronegative. The J gene is TRBJ1-4, the V gene TRBV7-2; D remains ambiguous. Sample: PBMCs. The CDR3 nucleotides read TGTGCCAGCAGCCCGTGGGCCAGAACTAATGAAAAACTGTTTTTT. Encoded protein: CASSPWARTNEKLFF.